This T cell receptor beta chain appears in the sequencing data of a study of T-cell memory formation after mild COVID-19. Study findings and constraints: Clones that contracted from day 15 to 85 were balanced CD4/CD8, while later expanders leaned CD4+. Contracting clones localized mainly to CM and EM when CD4+ and mainly to EMRA when CD8+.

The V end lost 3 bases, the J end lost 2 bases, and 7 bases lay between the germline ends. This CDR3 comprises 14 residues. Germline CDR1 MNHEY, CDR2 SMNVEV (reference sequence). Constant-segment primers and 5'RACE yielded cDNA libraries for TCR alpha and TCR beta, each carrying sample barcodes and UMIs. TCRdb independently ran MiXCR on the 5' RACE reads; one entry per CDR3 protein. The data contain 300,000 to 400,000 distinct CDR3 sequences, approximately 14% of them seen just once; the ten biggest clones take up 22%. This clonotype was counted a few times. The antigen is unknown. This receptor was taken from a man in his late teens or twenties who had mild COVID-19 (a few samples of this study predate the infection). Cell type and time point are not known. The rearrangement uses TRBV27 and TRBJ2-2; D is uncertain. The sequenced material came from PBMCs or a T cell subset sorted from them (not recorded which). CDR3 nucleotides: TGTGCCAGCAGTTTTCAAGATAACACCGGGGAGCTGTTTTTT. This gives the protein CASSFQDNTGELFF.